The present T cell receptor (beta chain) was sequenced within a study of tumor-infiltrating lymphocytes in oesophageal squamous cell carcinoma. Looked up from germline, CDR1 is KGHSH and CDR2 is LQKENI. CDR3 length: 15 residues. V was shortened by 5 bases and J by 7 bases, with 17 bases between the two germline ends. From the PCR reads, TCRdb called clonotypes with MiXCR, one entry per CDR3 protein. The repertoire has 19,000 or so distinct CDR3 sequences, about 46% of them found once; the top ten carry approximately 44%. Sample: normal esophageal tissue next to the tumor. The chain is built from TRBV18 and TRBJ1-4, with TRBD1 as a possible D gene (6 bases). The receptor's source is a female donor with esophageal squamous cell carcinoma. The CDR3 here is CASSANAQGGEKLFF. The CDR3 bases are TGTGCCAGCTCAGCGAACGCACAGGGAGGTGAAAAACTGTTTTTT. Based on the CDR3 plus reference TRBV18 and TRBJ1-4, the full variable domain is NAGVMQNPRHLVRRRGQEARLRCSPMKGHSHVYWYRQLPEEGLKFMVYLQKENIIDESGMPKERFSAEFPKEGPSILRIQQVVRGDSAAYFCASSANAQGGEKLFFGSGTQLSVL.